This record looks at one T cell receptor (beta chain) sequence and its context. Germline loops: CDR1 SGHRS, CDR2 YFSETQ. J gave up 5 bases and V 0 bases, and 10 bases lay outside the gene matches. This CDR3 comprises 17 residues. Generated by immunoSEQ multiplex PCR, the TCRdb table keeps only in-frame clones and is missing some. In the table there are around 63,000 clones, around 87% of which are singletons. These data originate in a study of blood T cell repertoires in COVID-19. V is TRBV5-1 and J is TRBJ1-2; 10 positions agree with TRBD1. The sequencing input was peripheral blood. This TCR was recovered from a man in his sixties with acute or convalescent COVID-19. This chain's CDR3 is CASSLVPTTGGLYGYTF. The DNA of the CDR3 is TGCGCCAGCAGCTTGGTCCCTACGACAGGGGGCCTTTATGGCTACACCTTC.